This TCR beta chain was sequenced for a study of cytomegalovirus exposure and HLA in healthy donors. Findings and limits, study-wide: Listed as cytomegalovirus-associated were 150 to 200 TCR beta chains. As a later analysis revealed, most CMV-associated TCR beta chains appeared HLA-restricted.

V was shortened by 3 bases and J by 4 bases, with 10 bases between the two germline ends. Germline loops: CDR1 LNHDA, CDR2 SQIVND (reference sequence). The CDR3 length is 14 residues. Donors sampled were nominally healthy, though unrecorded immune exposures were likely. A multiplex PCR was run with 60 Vbeta primers and 13 Jbeta primers. The table came from immunoSEQ multiplex PCR; TCRdb's copy has only in-frame clones and leaves some out. The table includes 150,000 to 200,000 clones, about 85% detected once. For this clone: Its antigen is undetermined.

This sequence joins TRBV19 and TRBJ1-5; TRBD1 might be the D (6 bases). Sequencing was done on a sample of PBMCs. This TCR derives from a woman between 50 and 59 years old in good health and CMV-seronegative. The CDR3 bases are TGTGCCAGTAGTATCCGGGACACAAATCAGCCCCAGCATTTT. Translation: CASSIRDTNQPQHF.